Below, one TCR beta chain is given with its context. The antigen is undetermined. An end of the junction differs from the germline gene, which may be a read error. The data originate from a study of blood T cells in healthy people across ages. Whole-study findings and limits: The donors' CMV status was not determined, possibly confounding changes in expanded clonotypes. Calculation of diversity from one million T cells yielded estimates considered to be underestimates.

A second PCR of 7 to 11 cycles used a sample-barcoded 5' primer and a J-beta primer mix. MiXCR was run by TCRdb on the 5' RACE reads, yielding one entry per CDR3 protein. The top ten hold about 30% of the sample, which has about 640,000 distinct CDR3 sequences, less than 45% seen once. The sequenced sample was blood. The source is a man at least 80 years old in good health.

CDR3 residues: CASSEARVVGGCTF. The CDR3, as DNA: TGCGCCAGCAGTGAAGCGCGGGTTGTAGGTGGCTGCACCTTC. The V call is TRBV2, the J call TRBJ1-2; D ambiguous. The CDR3 covers 14 residues. CDR1 SNHLY and CDR2 FYNNEI come from the germline V gene.